Shown below are 27 T cell receptor beta chains from a single sample sequenced in a study of post-analysis software for immune sequencing data. These TCRs' antigens remain unknown. Regarding the study as a whole: In patients, TRBV5-6, TRBV5-1 and TRBV20-1 belonged to roughly five TRBV segments found more frequently than in controls.

The library was made from cDNA and included unique molecular identifiers. Via MiXCR, TCRdb re-called the PCR reads, giving one row per CDR3 protein. The sample yields about 770,000 distinct CDR3 sequences, under 60% seen once. The specimen was blood. These receptors all come from a girl between 10 and 17 years old with multiple sclerosis.

V and J are TRBV5-1 and TRBJ2-3; D perhaps matches TRBD2 (7 bases). There are 17 residues in the CDR3. Germline V gene lookup returns CDR1 SGHRS and CDR2 YFSETQ. V was pared by 0 bases and J by 0 bases, with 14 bases between. The CDR3 sequence is CASSLGGGGPSTDTQYF. The CDR3 nucleotides read TGCGCCAGCAGCTTGGGAGGCGGGGGCCCTAGCACAGATACGCAGTATTTT.

This clonotype was seen a handful of times. The chain joins TRBV7-2 to TRBJ2-3; TRBD2 aligns across 12 bases. This CDR3 is built from 15 residues. Germline V gives CDR1 SGHTA, CDR2 FQGNSA. V gave up 5 bases and J gave up 4 bases; unmatched junction bases: 4. CDR3 in DNA: TGTGCCAGCAGCGTGGGACTAGCGGGCGCAGATACGCAGTATTTT. This translates into CASSVGLAGADTQYF.

The chain uses TRBV29-1 and TRBJ2-3; 7 bases are a match to TRBD1. Trimming removed 4 bases from V and 5 bases from J; junction bases left unmatched: 6. Germline values: CDR1 SQVTM, CDR2 ANQGSEA. The CDR3 contains 13 residues. As DNA, the CDR3 is TGCAGCGTTGCAGGGGGTCGAGGAGATACGCAGTATTTT. It codes for CSVAGGRGDTQYF.

This clonotype came up a few times. The chain is built from TRBV7-6 and TRBJ2-4; 14 bases match TRBD2. Germline V gives CDR1 SGHVS, CDR2 FNYEAQ. This CDR3 region has 16 residues. The V and J ends lost 4 bases and 8 bases, in that order; junction bases with no gene match: 7. The CDR3: CASSYGLAGGLDIQYF. Here the CDR3 DNA reads TGTGCCAGCAGCTACGGACTAGCGGGAGGCCTCGACATTCAGTACTTC.

The V call is TRBV3-1, the J call TRBJ1-2; D remains ambiguous. Germline V gives CDR1 LGHDT, CDR2 YNNKEL (reference sequence). The CDR3 has 14 amino acids. Trimming left V 2 bases short and J 3 bases short, with 10 bases between. The CDR3 loop is CASSQRAGHYGYTF. The CDR3 nucleotides read TGTGCCAGCAGCCAACGGGCAGGCCACTATGGCTACACCTTC.

The V gene is TRBV3-1, the J gene TRBJ2-7; TRBD2 matches 11 bases. The CDR3 contains 14 residues. V shed 4 bases, J shed 6 bases, and the junction held 5 bases outside the gene matches. Looked up from germline, CDR1 is LGHDT and CDR2 is YNNKEL (reference sequence). CDR3 coding DNA: TGTGCCAGCAGCCCCGTAGCGGGAGGGGGCGAGCAGTACTTC. It is translated as CASSPVAGGGEQYF.

DNA of the CDR3: TGTGCCAGCAGTGATGGACAGTCCTACAATGAGCAGTTCTTC. This gives the protein CASSDGQSYNEQFF. J is TRBJ2-1 and V is TRBV6-4; a weak D match, TRBD1 (6 bases). Germline V gene sequence: CDR1 MRHNA, CDR2 SNTAGT. The CDR3 loop spans 14 amino acids. The germline V and J ends were trimmed by 3 bases and 1 base, with 7 bases remaining between them.

V is TRBV20-1 and J is TRBJ2-7; 9 nucleotides agree with TRBD2. With the DNA end fitting TRBJ2-5 better, the J assignment may be wrong. The CDR3 loop spans 13 amino acids. Looked up from germline, CDR1 is DFQATT and CDR2 is SNEGSKA (reference sequence). CDR3 bases: TGCAGTGCCTGGGCTAGCGGGGAGAGGACCCAGTACTTC. This encodes CSAWASGERTQYF.

The V gene is TRBV12-3 or TRBV12-4, the J gene TRBJ1-5, with D maybe TRBD1 (5 bases). The CDR3 totals 15 residues. V lost 6 bases to trimming and J lost 4 bases, with 16 bases between them. CDR3 sequence reads: CASSLGTSGNQPQHF. CDR3 sequence (DNA): TGTGCCAGCAGCCTCGGGACGTCAGGGAATCAGCCCCAGCATTTT.

The chain uses TRBV3-1 and TRBJ2-7; D is tentatively TRBD1 or TRBD2 (5 bases each). Trimming took 3 bases from V and 2 from J, leaving 14 bases between them. There are 15 residues in the CDR3. Germline loops: CDR1 LGHDT, CDR2 YNNKEL (reference sequence). As DNA, the CDR3 is TGTGCCAGCAGCCACACGTCAGGGACCCCCTACGAGCAGTACTTC. The encoded protein is CASSHTSGTPYEQYF.

In this sample, this clonotype turned up once. The V and J genes are TRBV7-3 and TRBJ1-1; the D gene is possibly TRBD1 (6 bases). CDR1 and CDR2 from the germline V gene are SGHTA and FQGTGA. The CDR3 has 15 residues. V lost 5 bases, J lost 4 bases, and 17 bases lay in between. CDR3 sequence: CASSPLAGVGTEAFF. CDR3 bases: TGTGCCAGCAGCCCCCTCGCAGGGGTGGGCACTGAAGCTTTCTTT.

The J gene is TRBJ1-5, the V gene TRBV6-2 or TRBV6-3; D is perhaps TRBD1 (5 bases). Trimming took 7 bases from V and 3 from J, leaving 13 bases between them. CDR1 and CDR2 from the germline V gene are MNHEY and SVGEGT. This CDR3 region has 14 residues. Here the CDR3 DNA reads TGTGCCAGCACCTTGGGGCCTCCCAATCAGCCCCAGCATTTT. Translated: CASTLGPPNQPQHF.

V and J are TRBV13 and TRBJ2-7, with TRBD2 matching over 8 bases. The CDR3 is 15 residues long. Losses at the gene ends were 7 bases for V and 2 bases for J; bases not matched to a gene: 10. Germline CDR1 PRHDT, CDR2 FYEKMQ (reference sequence). The CDR3 DNA sequence: TGTGCCAGCAAGGAGTGGGGTAGCGGGACCTACGAGCAGTACTTC. Amino acids: CASKEWGSGTYEQYF.

This sequence joins TRBV27 and TRBJ2-5; D unclear. Trimming took 4 bases from V and 0 from J, leaving 9 bases between them. The CDR3 is 14 residues long. CDR1 and CDR2 from the germline V gene are MNHEY and SMNVEV (reference sequence). The CDR3 DNA follows: TGTGCCAGCAGTTCGGAGTGGAACCAAGAGACCCAGTACTTC. It specifies CASSSEWNQETQYF.

This sequence joins TRBV13 and TRBJ2-4; no reliable D call. This CDR3 region has 13 residues. Trimming removed 0 bases at V and 4 bases at J, with 4 bases between. Per germline, CDR1 PRHDT and CDR2 FYEKMQ (reference sequence). CDR3 in DNA: TGTGCCAGCAGCTTAGGCTCAAAAAACATTCAGTACTTC. Amino acid sequence: CASSLGSKNIQYF.

This chain connects TRBV27 to TRBJ1-2, with D possibly matching TRBD1 (5 bases). This CDR3 has 13 residues. Germline CDR1 reads MNHEY; CDR2 reads SMNVEV (reference sequence). Trimming pared 5 bases from V and 8 bases from J, leaving 15 bases between. The CDR3 DNA follows: TGTGCCAGCAGTCCGGGACCGGGTAGCGGCTACACCTTC. It specifies CASSPGPGSGYTF.

The chain carries TRBV15 and TRBJ2-6, with D possibly matching TRBD2 (6 bases). The germline V gene has CDR1 LNHNV and CDR2 YYDKDF (reference sequence). This CDR3 has 16 amino acids. Deletions cut 3 bases from V and 0 bases from J, with 9 bases between. As DNA, the CDR3 is TGTGCCACCAGCAGGGGAGGATCCTCTGGGGCCAACGTCCTGACTTTC. Its protein is CATSRGGSSGANVLTF.

This clonotype was counted ten times or more. This rearrangement joins TRBV7-2 to TRBJ1-1, with 9 nucleotides matching TRBD1. Trimming cost V 7 bases and J 6 bases; bases outside gene matches: 6. This CDR3 contains 13 residues. CDR1 SGHTA and CDR2 FQGNSA come from the germline V gene. CDR3 in DNA: TGTGCCAGCAACCCACAGGGGGCTTCTGAAGCTTTCTTT. It is translated as CASNPQGASEAFF. The variable domain in full, completed from reference TRBV7-2 and TRBJ1-1, reads GAGVSQSPSNKVTEKGKDVELRCDPISGHTALYWYRQSLGQGLEFLIYFQGNSAPDKSGLPSDRFSAERTGGSVSTLTIQRTQQEDSAVYLCASNPQGASEAFFGQGTRLTVV.

The V call is TRBV20-1, the J call TRBJ1-1; TRBD1 might be the D (5 bases). Germline loops: CDR1 DFQATT, CDR2 SNEGSKA (reference sequence). The CDR3 is 14 amino acids. With 6 bases removed from V and 5 bases from J, the gap between germline ends came to 19 bases. The CDR3 loop reads CSAGVWGEDTEAFF. The DNA for the CDR3 is TGCAGTGCAGGTGTTTGGGGGGAAGATACTGAAGCTTTCTTT.

This clonotype appeared a single time. The J gene is TRBJ2-4, the V gene TRBV18; TRBD1 agrees at 7 bases. The CDR3 contains 13 residues. CDR1 is KGHSH, CDR2 LQKENI, per germline. J gave up 6 bases and V 9 bases, and 8 bases lay outside the gene matches. For the CDR3, the DNA is TGTGCCAGTAACCGGGACAGTGGAAACATTCAGTACTTC. It codes for CASNRDSGNIQYF.

The chain recombines TRBV29-1 with TRBJ2-7; possibly TRBD1 for D (7 bases). The better agreement between TRBJ2-4 and the DNA end casts doubt on the J call. This CDR3 contains 12 residues. Germline V gene sequence: CDR1 SQVTM, CDR2 ANQGSEA. The CDR3 DNA follows: TGCAGCGCTTCGGGACAGCGGGACATTCAGTACTTC. Translating it yields CSASGQRDIQYF.

The chain joins TRBV3-1 to TRBJ2-3; 8 nucleotides line up with TRBD2. The V gene's germline CDR1 is LGHDT and CDR2 YNNKEL (reference sequence). The length of the CDR3 is 15 residues. Germline trimming cut 0 bases from V and 11 bases from J; bases unmatched to any gene: 10. The DNA of the CDR3 is TGTGCCAGCAGCCAAGATCCCCTTGGACTAGCCATGCAGTATTTT. The encoded protein is CASSQDPLGLAMQYF.

The chain combines TRBV4-1 with TRBJ2-5; 9 nucleotides match TRBD2. Unmatched junction bases numbered 13, after V lost 0 bases and J lost 2 bases. In germline, CDR1 is MGHRA, CDR2 YSYEKL. This CDR3 spans 19 amino acids. This CDR3 reads CASSQDRALAGRWQETQYF. CDR3 in DNA: TGCGCCAGCAGCCAAGACCGGGCCCTAGCGGGAAGGTGGCAAGAGACCCAGTACTTC.

V and J are TRBV29-1 and TRBJ2-3; 12 nucleotides agree with TRBD2. Germline CDR1 is SQVTM and CDR2 is ANQGSEA. J lost 2 bases, V lost 2 bases, and 2 bases had no gene match. This CDR3 has 15 amino acids. CDR3 loop: CSVELAGGVTDTQYF. The CDR3 region has the DNA TGCAGCGTTGAACTAGCGGGAGGGGTCACAGATACGCAGTATTTT.

The V gene is TRBV5-1, the J gene TRBJ2-3; tentatively, D is TRBD2 (5 bases). This CDR3 comprises 13 residues. The germline V gene has CDR1 SGHRS and CDR2 YFSETQ. V was clipped by 4 bases and J by 5 bases, with 11 bases between them. The CDR3 loop reads CASSEAGKDTQYF. The CDR3 nucleotides are TGCGCCAGCAGCGAGGCCGGGAAAGATACGCAGTATTTT.

The rearrangement links TRBV6-2 or TRBV6-3 to TRBJ2-1; 9 bases agree with TRBD2. The CDR3 covers 17 residues. V shed 2 bases and J 3 bases; nucleotides not matched to a gene: 8. Germline assignment: CDR1 MNHEY and CDR2 SVGEGT. The CDR3 DNA sequence: TGTGCCAGCAGTTACGAAGGGCTAGCGGGACTCTACAATGAGCAGTTCTTC. It yields the protein CASSYEGLAGLYNEQFF.

The V call is TRBV5-1, the J call TRBJ2-1; D is tentatively TRBD1 or TRBD2 (5 bases each). V was pared by 3 bases and J by 9 bases, with 16 bases between. The CDR3 runs 14 residues. CDR1 is SGHRS and CDR2 is YFSETQ in the germline V gene. CDR3 nucleotide sequence: TGCGCCAGCAGCTGGGACGGCCCGTCGCGTGAGCAGTTCTTC. Protein product: CASSWDGPSREQFF.